This T cell receptor (beta chain) was captured by sequencing in a study of blood T cell repertoires in COVID-19. This CDR3 comprises 18 residues. Germline V gene lookup returns CDR1 SGHVS and CDR2 FNYEAQ. Trimming took 0 bases from V and 4 from J, leaving 22 bases between them. Some clones are missing from TCRdb's copy, which holds only in-frame ones; the method was immunoSEQ multiplex PCR. This table holds roughly 220,000 clones, around 86% found once. The chain is built from TRBV7-6 and TRBJ2-7; no clear D gene. The sequencing input was PBMCs or T cells enriched from blood (not recorded which). The receptor's source is a woman aged 40 to 50 with acute COVID-19. CDR3 region: CASSLAASWAQPRYEQYF. CDR3 coding DNA: TGTGCCAGCAGCTTAGCTGCCTCTTGGGCCCAGCCCCGATACGAGCAGTACTTC.